The source of this TCR beta chain is a study of shared T cell receptors in the human thymus. Using immunoSEQ multiplex PCR, the repertoire was profiled, and TCRdb retains in-frame clones only, with some absent. Here the sample spans more than 550,000 clones, 70% to 90% being singletons. There are 12 residues in the CDR3. After removal of 10 bases from V and 4 bases from J, the junction contained 4 bases not matched to a gene. Germline values: CDR1 ENHRY, CDR2 SYGVKD. This clone came up a few times. The sample was also reused in another study, on human thymus T cells. That work states: Serving as donors were healthy Finnish infants, each of whom was having open corrective surgery for congenital heart defects. In corrective heart surgery, resections were taken, and these provided the thymus tissue. Across thymic and blood repertoires, the usage of V and J genes appeared to be biased. Among unrelated individuals, related research reported thymic repertoires that overlapped highly.

This receptor was identified in a girl under three years old with a congenital heart defect. Sequenced input: thymocytes. The chain combines TRBV10-3 with TRBJ1-2; TRBD1 agrees at 9 bases. The CDR3 nucleotides read TGTGCCACCGACAGGGGGTCCTATGGCTACACCTTC. Translated, it gives CATDRGSYGYTF.